This record looks at one T cell receptor beta chain sequence and its context. This clonotype was picked up a small number of times. What antigen it recognizes has not been identified. No clone much larger than this one lies a single base away; base qualities are absent. This record comes from a study of response to subunit inactivated influenza vaccine (dated by TCRdb to 2016 to 2019). In terms of the full investigation: The study used deep quantitative T cell receptor repertoire profiling to track responses to a trivalent subunit inactivated influenza vaccine.

The study at large found these results: According to the authors, only a limited number of new T cells may be recruited by each seasonal influenza vaccination.

Libraries were prepared through RT-PCR. TCRdb lists the instrument as Illumina HiSeq 2500. TCRdb cleaned the public reads at Q25 with fastp, built clones with MiXCR and kept in-frame beta chains. Every distinct CDR3 protein forms one entry, paired with its most common genes and DNA. The sample includes more than 150,000 distinct CDR3 sequences, with approximately 8.7% observed a single time. Approximately 11% of the sample comes from the top ten. The source was non-naive T cells sorted from PBMCs, collected on the day of vaccination. In the paper's terms, the cell subset or site label means: memory T cell fraction. This clonotype was sampled from a man aged 50 to 59 who received an inactivated influenza vaccine. Donor details come from another sample of the same person, matched by shared clones.

DNA sequence: TGTGCCAGCAGCTCCGGGACTAGCGTTTACAATGAGCAGTTCTTC. Protein translation: CASSSGTSVYNEQFF. The chain employs TRBV5-8 and TRBJ2-1; TRBD2 aligns with 10 central bases. According to the germline V gene, CDR1 reads SGHTS and CDR2 reads YDEGEE. V is cut back by 3 bases and J by 4 bases, with 4 bases in the junction unmatched. From its cysteine to its phenylalanine, the CDR3 spans 15 amino acids. The kept DNA is CDR3 alone, 45 bases in frame from the first base.